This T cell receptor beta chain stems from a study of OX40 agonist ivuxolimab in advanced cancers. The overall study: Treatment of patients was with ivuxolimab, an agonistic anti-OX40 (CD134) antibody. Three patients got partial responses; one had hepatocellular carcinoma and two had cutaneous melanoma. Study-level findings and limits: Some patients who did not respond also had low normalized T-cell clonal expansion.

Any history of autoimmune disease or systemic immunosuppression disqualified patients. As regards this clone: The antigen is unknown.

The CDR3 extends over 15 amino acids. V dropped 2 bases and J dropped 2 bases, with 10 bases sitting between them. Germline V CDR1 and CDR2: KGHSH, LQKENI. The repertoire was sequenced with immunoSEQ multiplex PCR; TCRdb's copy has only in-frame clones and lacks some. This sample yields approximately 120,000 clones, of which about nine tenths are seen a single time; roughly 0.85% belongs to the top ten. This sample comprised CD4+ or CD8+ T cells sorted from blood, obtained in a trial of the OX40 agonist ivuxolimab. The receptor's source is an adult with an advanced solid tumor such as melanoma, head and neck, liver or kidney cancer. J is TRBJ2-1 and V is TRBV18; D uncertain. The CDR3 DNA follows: TGTGCCAGCTCACCAGTGGCAGGAGCCTACAATGAGCAGTTCTTC. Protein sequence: CASSPVAGAYNEQFF.